This T cell receptor beta chain appears in the sequencing data of a study of shared clonotypes between healthy human individuals. A single count supports this clone. Over several immunoSEQ plates, each subset's genomic DNA was distributed in even portions. Assay: immunoSEQ multiplex PCR; the TCRdb copy retains only in-frame clones and omits some. The table records over 2 million clones, less than 95% of them present only once. Both subsets, CD45RA+ naive and CD45RA-negative memory, were split from the CD4+ cells. In germline, CDR1 is MDHEN, CDR2 SYDVKM. With V trimmed by 4 bases and J by 2 bases, 13 bases remained unmatched. The CDR3 is 17 amino acids.

The TCR comes from a man between 18 and 35 years old in good health. Some clones in this sample may be carry-over from other donors' samples. V usage is TRBV28 and J usage is TRBJ2-7; 8 bases are shared with TRBD1. Specimen: naive CD4+ T cells from PBMCs. Subset defined: CD45RA+ positively selected. CDR3 sequence: CASSSLKGTGHPYEQYF. In DNA form, the CDR3 reads TGTGCCAGCAGTTCCCTCAAGGGGACAGGCCACCCCTACGAGCAGTACTTC.